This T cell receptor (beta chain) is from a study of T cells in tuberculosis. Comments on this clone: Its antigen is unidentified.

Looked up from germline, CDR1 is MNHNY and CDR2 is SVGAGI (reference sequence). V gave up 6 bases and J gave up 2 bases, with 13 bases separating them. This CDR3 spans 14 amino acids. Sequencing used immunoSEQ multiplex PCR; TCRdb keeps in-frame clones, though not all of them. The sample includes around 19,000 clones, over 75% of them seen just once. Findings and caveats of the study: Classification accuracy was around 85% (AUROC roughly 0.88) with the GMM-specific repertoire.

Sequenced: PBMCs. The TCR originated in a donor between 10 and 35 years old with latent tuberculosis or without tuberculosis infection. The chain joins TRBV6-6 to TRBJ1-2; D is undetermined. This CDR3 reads CASSPRSGNYGYTF. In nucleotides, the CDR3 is TGTGCCAGCAGCCCCCGATCGGGGAACTATGGCTACACCTTC.